This record concerns one TCR beta chain sequence. The antigen remains unidentified. These data belong to a study of post-analysis software for immune sequencing data. The overall study: Included among the disease courses, which were recorded for the cohort, were relapsing-remitting, secondary progressive and progressive-relapsing multiple sclerosis. Findings and limits, study-wide: Comparison with controls showed significantly lower normalized Chao1 diversity in multiple sclerosis patients.

cDNA libraries of TCR beta carried unique molecular identifiers. TCRdb ran MiXCR on the PCR reads and lists one entry per CDR3 protein. This table holds approximately 730,000 distinct CDR3 sequences, roughly 46% found once. Sequenced sample: blood. The sequence came from a girl under 18 with multiple sclerosis.

CDR3 nucleotide sequence: TGTGCCAGCAGCCCACTAGCGTCGAGCTCCTACGAGCAGTACTTC. It specifies CASSPLASSSYEQYF. This chain links TRBV27 with TRBJ2-7; 7 nucleotides match TRBD2. The germline gives CDR1 MNHEY, CDR2 SMNVEV (reference sequence). The CDR3 has 15 amino acids. The trim removed 6 bases at V and 0 bases at J, leaving 8 bases unmatched.